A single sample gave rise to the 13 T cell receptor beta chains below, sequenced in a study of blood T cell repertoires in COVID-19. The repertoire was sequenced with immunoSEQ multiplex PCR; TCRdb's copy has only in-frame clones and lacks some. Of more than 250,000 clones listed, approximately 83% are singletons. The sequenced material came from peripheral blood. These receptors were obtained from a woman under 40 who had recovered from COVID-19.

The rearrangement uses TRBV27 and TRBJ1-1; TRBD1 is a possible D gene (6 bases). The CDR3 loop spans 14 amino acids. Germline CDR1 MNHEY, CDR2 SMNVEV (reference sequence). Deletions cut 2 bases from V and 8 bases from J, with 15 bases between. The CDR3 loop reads CASSLLMGAFEAFF. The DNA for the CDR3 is TGTGCCAGCAGTTTACTTATGGGGGCATTCGAAGCTTTCTTT.

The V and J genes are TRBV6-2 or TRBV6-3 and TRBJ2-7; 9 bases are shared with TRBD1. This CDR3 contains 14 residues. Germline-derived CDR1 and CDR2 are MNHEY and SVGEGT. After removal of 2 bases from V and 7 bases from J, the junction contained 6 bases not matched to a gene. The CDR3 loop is CASSYGRTGDEQYF. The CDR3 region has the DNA TGTGCCAGCAGTTACGGGCGGACAGGGGATGAGCAGTACTTC.

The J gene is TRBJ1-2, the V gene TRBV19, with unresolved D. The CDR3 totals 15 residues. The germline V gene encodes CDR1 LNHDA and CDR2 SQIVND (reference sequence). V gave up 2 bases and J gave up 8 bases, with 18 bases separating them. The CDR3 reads CASSIMAGDLMGYTF. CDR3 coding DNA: TGTGCCAGTAGTATAATGGCAGGCGACCTCATGGGCTACACCTTC. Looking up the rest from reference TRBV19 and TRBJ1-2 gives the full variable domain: DGGITQSPKYLFRKEGQNVTLSCEQNLNHDAMYWYRQDPGQGLRLIYYSQIVNDFQKGDIAEGYSVSREKKESFPLTVTSAQKNPTAFYLCASSIMAGDLMGYTFGSGTRLTVV.

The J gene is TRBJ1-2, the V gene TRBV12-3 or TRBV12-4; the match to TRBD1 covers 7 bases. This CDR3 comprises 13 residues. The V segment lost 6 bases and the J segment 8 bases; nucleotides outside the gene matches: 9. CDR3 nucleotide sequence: TGTGCCAGCAGCCAGGGGGATAGAGGGGGCTACACCTTC. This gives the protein CASSQGDRGGYTF.

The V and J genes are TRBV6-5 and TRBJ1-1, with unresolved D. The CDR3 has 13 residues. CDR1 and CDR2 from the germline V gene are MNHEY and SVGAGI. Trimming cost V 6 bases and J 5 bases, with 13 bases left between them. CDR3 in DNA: TGTGCCAGCAGGGACCAATCGGGGACTGAAGCTTTCTTT. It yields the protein CASRDQSGTEAFF.

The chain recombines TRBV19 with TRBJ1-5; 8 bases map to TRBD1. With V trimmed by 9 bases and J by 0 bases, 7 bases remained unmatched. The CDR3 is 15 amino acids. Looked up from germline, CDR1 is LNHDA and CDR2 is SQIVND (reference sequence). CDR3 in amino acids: CASQQGAYSNQPQHF. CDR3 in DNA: TGTGCCAGCCAGCAGGGGGCGTATAGCAATCAGCCCCAGCATTTT.

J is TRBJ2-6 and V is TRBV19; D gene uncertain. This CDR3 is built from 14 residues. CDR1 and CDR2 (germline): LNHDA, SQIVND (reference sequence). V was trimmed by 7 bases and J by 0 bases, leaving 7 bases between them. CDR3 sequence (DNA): TGTGCCAGTAATCAGAACTCTGGGGCCAACGTCCTGACTTTC. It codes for CASNQNSGANVLTF. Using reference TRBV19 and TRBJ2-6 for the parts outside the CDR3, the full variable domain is DGGITQSPKYLFRKEGQNVTLSCEQNLNHDAMYWYRQDPGQGLRLIYYSQIVNDFQKGDIAEGYSVSREKKESFPLTVTSAQKNPTAFYLCASNQNSGANVLTFGAGSRLTVL.

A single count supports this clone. CDR3 nucleotide sequence: TGTGCCAGCAGCTACGGACTAGCTGCCGATACGCAGTATTTT. This gives the protein CASSYGLAADTQYF. J is TRBJ2-3 and V is TRBV6-6; 8 nucleotides line up with TRBD2. V was pared by 6 bases and J by 6 bases, with 8 bases of the junction left unmatched. CDR3 length equals 14 residues. The germline V gene has CDR1 MNHNY and CDR2 SVGAGI (reference sequence).

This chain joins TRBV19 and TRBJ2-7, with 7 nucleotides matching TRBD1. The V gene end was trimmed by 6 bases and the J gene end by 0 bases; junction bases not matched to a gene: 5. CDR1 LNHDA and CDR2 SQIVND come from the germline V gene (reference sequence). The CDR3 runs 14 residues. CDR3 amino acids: CASSEQGSSYEQYF. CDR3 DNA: TGTGCCAGTAGCGAACAGGGGTCCTCCTACGAGCAGTACTTC.

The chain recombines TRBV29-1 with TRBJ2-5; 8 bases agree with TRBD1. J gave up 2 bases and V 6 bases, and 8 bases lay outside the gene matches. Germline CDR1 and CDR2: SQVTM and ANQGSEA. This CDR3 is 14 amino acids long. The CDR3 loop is CSVERWDRQETQYF. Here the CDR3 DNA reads TGCAGCGTAGAGAGGTGGGACAGGCAAGAGACCCAGTACTTC.

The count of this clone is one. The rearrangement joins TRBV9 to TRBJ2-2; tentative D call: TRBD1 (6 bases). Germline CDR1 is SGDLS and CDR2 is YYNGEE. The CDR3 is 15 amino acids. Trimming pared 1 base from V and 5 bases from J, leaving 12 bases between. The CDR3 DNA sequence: TGTGCCAGCAGCGTACCAGCGAGGGGGACCGGGGAGCTGTTTTTT. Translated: CASSVPARGTGELFF.

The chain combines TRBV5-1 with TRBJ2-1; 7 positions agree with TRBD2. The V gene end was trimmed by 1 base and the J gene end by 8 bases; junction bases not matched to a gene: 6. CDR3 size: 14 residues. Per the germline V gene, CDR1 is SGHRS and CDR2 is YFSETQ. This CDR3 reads CASSLTSAVDEQFF. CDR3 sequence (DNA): TGCGCCAGCAGCTTGACTAGCGCGGTCGATGAGCAGTTCTTC.

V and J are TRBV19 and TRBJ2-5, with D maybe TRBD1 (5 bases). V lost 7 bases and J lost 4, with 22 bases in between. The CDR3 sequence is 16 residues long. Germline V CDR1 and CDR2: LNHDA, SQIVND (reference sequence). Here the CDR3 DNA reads TGTGCCAGTACTCGGACACCTATGGGCATTGTAGAGACCCAGTACTTC. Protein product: CASTRTPMGIVETQYF.